This T cell receptor (beta chain) stems from a study of shared clonotypes between healthy human individuals. Study-wide results and caveats: Blood alone was sampled, and tissue repertoires likely differ. Incompleteness in sorted-subset sequencing, despite large depth, was shown by rarefaction.

The study separated CD4+ cells into CD45RA+ naive and CD45RA-negative memory subsets. Concerning this clone: Its matching antigen is unknown.

In replicate PCRs of sorted subsets, about 200 ng DNA, about 29,000 T cell genomes, was used. The protocol was immunoSEQ multiplex PCR, while the TCRdb copy is restricted to in-frame clones and leaves out a portion. The profile shows 2 million to 3 million clones, 93% of them singletons. Trimming cost V 3 bases and J 0 bases; bases outside gene matches: 4. Germline V CDR1 and CDR2: MDHEN, SYDVKM. This CDR3 has 16 amino acids. Sequenced material: naive CD4+ T cells from PBMCs. The subset here: CD45RA+ positively selected. The V gene is TRBV28, the J gene TRBJ1-2; the match to TRBD1 covers 10 bases. This sequence originates from a man aged 18 to 35 in good health. Some clones in this sample may be carry-over from other donors' samples. The CDR3 spells CASSFPGTGANYGYTF. The CDR3 bases are TGTGCCAGCAGTTTCCCCGGGACAGGGGCTAACTATGGCTACACCTTC.